Listed here are 23 T cell receptor beta chains from one sample, sequenced in a study of control samples from healthy donors and cancer patients. Repertoires were generated with immunoSEQ multiplex PCR, while TCRdb's copy carries only in-frame clones and drops some. The table records roughly 140,000 clones, 89% of them present only once. The sample consisted of blood. The receptor source for this set is a man aged 30 to 45 in good health.

CDR3 nucleotide sequence: TGTGCCAGCAGTTCGACAGGGGGTGCGAACACCGGGGAGCTGTTTTTT. Its translation is CASSSTGGANTGELFF. V gene TRBV6-5 combines with J gene TRBJ2-2, with 9 bases fitting TRBD1. From germline, CDR1 is MNHEY and CDR2 SVGAGI. The CDR3 consists of 16 residues. V gave up 4 bases and J gave up 0 bases; unmatched junction bases: 3.

The chain carries TRBV7-6 and TRBJ2-1; possible D gene TRBD2, 5 bases. The CDR3 has 16 amino acids. Trimming removed 5 bases from V and 0 bases from J, with 14 bases in between. CDR1 is SGHVS and CDR2 is FNYEAQ in the germline V gene. CDR3 sequence (DNA): TGTGCCAGCAGCCCTACGTATGGGAGCTCCTACAATGAGCAGTTCTTC. It yields the protein CASSPTYGSSYNEQFF.

This chain connects TRBV11-3 to TRBJ1-1, with D possibly TRBD1 on 5 matching bases. Trimming removed 0 bases from V and 1 base from J, with 6 bases in between. The germline V gene has CDR1 SGHNT and CDR2 YENEEA. The CDR3 is made up of 14 amino acids. This CDR3 is CASSLEGQNTEAFF. The CDR3 region has the DNA TGTGCCAGCAGCTTAGAGGGGCAGAACACTGAAGCTTTCTTT.

The chain uses TRBV7-9 and TRBJ1-2; D gene ambiguous. The CDR3 is 14 residues long. From germline, CDR1 is SEHNR and CDR2 FQNEAQ (reference sequence). The germline V and J ends were trimmed by 5 bases and 2 bases, with 12 bases remaining between them. The CDR3 coding sequence is TGTGCCAGCAGCCCGAGCGGAGTAAACTATGGCTACACCTTC. This encodes CASSPSGVNYGYTF.

DNA of the CDR3: TGTGCCAGCAGTGATGGGGGGAGGGATCAGCCCCAGCATTTT. Protein product: CASSDGGRDQPQHF. This chain joins TRBV2 and TRBJ1-5; D might be TRBD1 (5 bases). The CDR3 runs to 14 residues. The V end was cut by 3 bases, the J end by 5 bases, with 11 bases between. Looked up from germline, CDR1 is SNHLY and CDR2 is FYNNEI.

This clone showed up just a few times. The chain is built from TRBV5-4 and TRBJ1-2; unclear D gene. There are 15 residues in the CDR3. CDR1 and CDR2 from the germline V gene are SGHNT and YYREEE (reference sequence). Trimming cost V 6 bases and J 6 bases, with 21 bases left between them. CDR3 region: CASTPQVGPTDGYTF. In nucleotides, the CDR3 is TGTGCCAGCACCCCCCAGGTGGGCCCTACGGATGGCTACACCTTC.

CDR3 in amino acids: CASSSLRHMNTEAFF. In nucleotides, the CDR3 is TGTGCCAGCAGCTCCTTGAGACACATGAACACTGAAGCTTTCTTT. The J gene is TRBJ1-1, the V gene TRBV5-6; no firm D call. Germline assignment: CDR1 SGHDT and CDR2 YYEEEE. This CDR3 is 15 amino acids long. The V end was cut by 3 bases, the J end by 0 bases, with 12 bases between.

This chain uses TRBV30 with TRBJ2-5; D gene unclear. Trimming took off 0 bases at V and 5 bases at J, with 13 bases between the two ends. The germline gives CDR1 GTSNPN, CDR2 SVGIG (reference sequence). The CDR3 covers 14 residues. As DNA, the CDR3 is TGTGCCTGGAGTGTACTTGGGATCGGTGAGACCCAGTACTTC. Translated, it gives CAWSVLGIGETQYF.

This chain links TRBV29-1 with TRBJ2-7; possibly TRBD2 for D (6 bases). This CDR3 region has 14 residues. V was clipped by 6 bases and J by 1 base, with 16 bases between them. The V gene's germline CDR1 is SQVTM and CDR2 ANQGSEA. The CDR3 sequence is CSVGVGTPSYEQYF. Written as DNA, the CDR3 is TGCAGCGTCGGGGTCGGGACTCCTTCCTACGAGCAGTACTTC.

This clone appeared a few times. V is TRBV6-5 and J is TRBJ2-7; possibly TRBD1 or TRBD2 for D (5 bases each). V gave up 2 bases and J gave up 2 bases, with 7 bases separating them. Germline assignment: CDR1 MNHEY and CDR2 SVGAGI. There are 13 residues in the CDR3. The CDR3 spells CASSYRGAYEQYF. CDR3 nucleotide sequence: TGTGCCAGCAGTTACAGGGGAGCCTACGAGCAGTACTTC.

The rearrangement joins TRBV5-6 to TRBJ1-1; D unresolved. Trimming cost V 4 bases and J 2 bases, with 12 bases left between them. Germline V gives CDR1 SGHDT, CDR2 YYEEEE. The CDR3 length is 14 residues. Here the CDR3 reads CASSPGRVNTEAFF. The CDR3 bases are TGTGCCAGCAGCCCCGGACGGGTAAACACTGAAGCTTTCTTT.

The chain links TRBV24-1 to TRBJ2-3; 10 bases line up with TRBD2. V dropped 4 bases and J dropped 7; count of bases not matched to a gene: 7. Per the germline V gene, CDR1 is KGHDR and CDR2 is SFDVKD. This CDR3 is 15 amino acids long. This CDR3 reads CATSDPTGLANTQYF. CDR3 DNA: TGTGCCACCAGTGACCCTACGGGACTAGCGAATACGCAGTATTTT.

The chain uses TRBV3-1 (or the pseudogene TRBV3-2) and TRBJ2-3; 8 nucleotides align to TRBD2. Germline CDR1 LGHDT, CDR2 YNNKEL (reference sequence). J lost 6 bases, V lost 4 bases, and 12 bases had no gene match. This CDR3 has 16 residues. As DNA, the CDR3 is TGTGCCAGCAGCCCCCGACTAGCGACTACTACGGATACGCAGTATTTT. This gives the protein CASSPRLATTTDTQYF.

The J gene is TRBJ2-1, the V gene TRBV19, with TRBD2 matching 15 bases. The CDR3 has 16 amino acids. Germline values: CDR1 LNHDA, CDR2 SQIVND (reference sequence). V dropped 5 bases and J dropped 5; count of bases not matched to a gene: 4. CDR3 in amino acids: CASSGTSGRSNNEQFF. The DNA for the CDR3 is TGTGCCAGTAGTGGGACTAGCGGGAGGTCGAACAATGAGCAGTTCTTC.

Only one count was recorded for this clone. This chain uses TRBV27 with TRBJ2-2; unclear D gene. This CDR3 has 16 amino acids. Germline CDR1 reads MNHEY; CDR2 reads SMNVEV (reference sequence). Trimming left V 6 bases short and J 1 base short, with 15 bases between. CDR3 in DNA: TGTGCCAGCAGCCCCCGGTGGCAGGTGAACACCGGGGAGCTGTTTTTT. It is translated as CASSPRWQVNTGELFF.

In nucleotides, the CDR3 is TGTGCCAGCAGCCGCCCGACAGAAAGATACGAGCAGTACTTC. Its protein product is CASSRPTERYEQYF. V usage is TRBV5-4 and J usage is TRBJ2-7; D is possibly TRBD1 (5 bases). The CDR3 is 14 amino acids. V was trimmed by 4 bases and J by 4 bases, leaving 15 bases between them. Germline V gene data show CDR1 as SGHNT and CDR2 as YYREEE (reference sequence).

The chain recombines TRBV7-9 with TRBJ2-3; 10 nucleotides agree with TRBD1. From germline, CDR1 is SEHNR and CDR2 FQNEAQ (reference sequence). This CDR3 region has 15 residues. The ends lost 3 bases at V and 4 bases at J; junction bases unmatched: 4. The CDR3 region has the DNA TGTGCCAGCAGCTTTCCCGGGACAGGGGCAGATACGCAGTATTTT. The encoded protein is CASSFPGTGADTQYF.

The chain carries TRBV11-2 and TRBJ2-1; D is unresolved. CDR1 is SGHAT and CDR2 is FQNNGV in the germline V gene. CDR3 length equals 14 residues. V shed 2 bases and J shed 0 bases, with 5 bases lying between them. DNA of the CDR3: TGTGCCAGCAGCTTACAACACTCCTACAATGAGCAGTTCTTC. Protein sequence: CASSLQHSYNEQFF.

CDR3 sequence: CASSWRGAQTGELFF. The CDR3 nucleotides read TGTGCCAGCAGCTGGCGGGGGGCCCAAACCGGGGAGCTGTTTTTT. The chain carries TRBV11-3 and TRBJ2-2, with 8 positions matching TRBD2. The germline gives CDR1 SGHNT, CDR2 YENEEA. Trimming took 4 bases from V and 5 from J; bases not matched to a gene: 6. The CDR3 length is 15 residues.

The V gene is TRBV5-1, the J gene TRBJ2-5, with 10 bases identical to TRBD1. The junction had 11 bases not matched to a gene; V was cut back by 4 bases and J by 5 bases. The CDR3 runs to 16 residues. Looked up from germline, CDR1 is SGHRS and CDR2 is YFSETQ. The CDR3 DNA reads as TGCGCCAGCAGCCCAATTACCGGGACAGGGGCCGAGACCCAGTACTTC. Protein: CASSPITGTGAETQYF.

This clone came up a few times. J is TRBJ2-3 and V is TRBV2; the match to TRBD2 covers 10 bases. Trimming removed 11 bases from V and 8 bases from J; junction bases left unmatched: 10. Germline V gene data show CDR1 as SNHLY and CDR2 as FYNNEI. The CDR3 runs 13 residues. Here the CDR3 DNA reads TGTGCCGGACTAGCGGCCCCGGTGGGTACGCAGTATTTT. Translation gives CAGLAAPVGTQYF.

The CDR3 spells CASSLQGYTGELFF. In nucleotides, the CDR3 is TGTGCCAGTAGTTTACAGGGATACACCGGGGAGCTGTTTTTT. The chain carries TRBV19 and TRBJ2-2; possible D gene TRBD1, 6 bases. Looked up from germline, CDR1 is LNHDA and CDR2 is SQIVND (reference sequence). Trimming pared 5 bases from V and 3 bases from J, leaving 10 bases between. This CDR3 comprises 14 residues. Combining the CDR3 with reference TRBV19 and TRBJ2-2 gives the whole variable domain DGGITQSPKYLFRKEGQNVTLSCEQNLNHDAMYWYRQDPGQGLRLIYYSQIVNDFQKGDIAEGYSVSREKKESFPLTVTSAQKNPTAFYLCASSLQGYTGELFFGEGSRLTVL.

The chain combines TRBV4-2 with TRBJ1-2; TRBD1 aligns across 7 bases. The germline V gene has CDR1 LGHNA and CDR2 YNFKEQ. The CDR3 spans 16 residues. V lost 0 bases to trimming and J lost 4 bases; unmatched junction nucleotides: 8. DNA for the CDR3: TGTGCCAGCAGCCAAGATCGAGGGGGCGGACGCTATGGCTACACCTTC. It codes for CASSQDRGGGRYGYTF.